The 30 T cell receptor beta chains reported below all come from one sample, sequenced in a study of human T cells and chemical hapten exposure. TCRdb processed the RACE reads anew with MiXCR; each CDR3 protein has one entry. This sample has 300,000 to 400,000 distinct CDR3 sequences, with approximately 6.3% found just once. As for time point: patch test 1, 2 weeks after DPC sensitization. The treatment is: therapeutic diphenylcyclopropenone sensitization with weekly scalp DPC. Sequencing was performed on whole blood, taken in connection with sensitization to the hapten diphenylcyclopropenone (DPC). These receptor sequences come from a woman between 18 and 30 years old with alopecia areata. Some clones in this sample may be carry-over from other donors' samples.

This clonotype has a count of ten or more. The V and J genes are TRBV9 and TRBJ2-6; no reliable D call. CDR3 length: 18 residues. Germline V gene lookup returns CDR1 SGDLS and CDR2 YYNGEE. V was pared by 2 bases and J by 0 bases, with 15 bases between. CDR3 nucleotide sequence: TGTGCCAGCAGCGTTTACATGGGCACGACCTCTGGGGCCAACGTCCTGACTTTC. Amino acids: CASSVYMGTTSGANVLTF.

This clonotype was recorded a few times. The rearrangement uses TRBV7-6 and TRBJ2-1, with D perhaps TRBD2 (5 bases). Germline V CDR1 and CDR2: SGHVS, FNYEAQ. The CDR3 runs to 15 residues. The V gene lost 1 base and the J gene lost 8 bases, with 15 bases spanning the gap. CDR3 nucleotides: TGTGCCAGCAGCTTAGTTGCAGGAGAGGAGGATGAGCAGTTCTTC. Amino acid sequence: CASSLVAGEEDEQFF. Filled out from reference TRBV7-6 and TRBJ2-1, the complete variable domain reads GAGVSQSPRYKVTKRGQDVALRCDPISGHVSLYWYRQALGQGPEFLTYFNYEAQQDKSGLPNDRFSAERPEGSISTLTIQRTEQRDSAMYRCASSLVAGEEDEQFFGPGTRLTVL.

This clonotype was detected only a few times. The chain combines TRBV7-9 with TRBJ2-1, with 11 bases identical to TRBD2. Germline-derived CDR1 and CDR2 are SEHNR and FQNEAQ (reference sequence). After removal of 1 base from V and 4 bases from J, the junction contained 12 bases not matched to a gene. The CDR3 has 19 amino acids. DNA for the CDR3: TGTGCCAGCAGCTTAGTCCGGACTAGCGGGCGTTACTTATACAATGAGCAGTTCTTC. Translated, it gives CASSLVRTSGRYLYNEQFF.

Many counts were recorded for this clonotype. This chain links TRBV5-1 with TRBJ2-3; no clear D gene. Looked up from germline, CDR1 is SGHRS and CDR2 is YFSETQ. V was clipped by 0 bases and J by 6 bases, with 8 bases between them. The CDR3 is made up of 13 amino acids. The CDR3 spells CASSLGSMDTQYF. CDR3 DNA: TGCGCCAGCAGCTTGGGGTCCATGGATACGCAGTATTTT.

Many counts were recorded for this clonotype. This sequence joins TRBV7-2 and TRBJ2-5; D ambiguous. Germline loops: CDR1 SGHTA, CDR2 FQGNSA. The CDR3 length is 13 residues. Between the trimmed V and J ends, which lost 8 bases and 4 bases, there was a span of 14 bases. Here the CDR3 DNA reads TGTGCCAGCTCATTGGGGTCTAGAGAGACCCAGTACTTC. Residues: CASSLGSRETQYF.

J is TRBJ1-2 and V is TRBV5-4; a weak D match, TRBD1 (6 bases). CDR3 length: 14 amino acids. CDR1 and CDR2 (germline): SGHNT, YYREEE (reference sequence). Trimming left V 3 bases short and J 1 base short, with 10 bases between. The CDR3 nucleotides are TGTGCCAGCAGCTCCGGACAGAATAACTATGGCTACACCTTC. It specifies CASSSGQNNYGYTF.

The gene calls are TRBV4-2 and TRBJ1-1; D remains ambiguous. The length of the CDR3 is 15 residues. V was shortened by 1 base and J by 0 bases, with 9 bases between the two germline ends. Germline values: CDR1 LGHNA, CDR2 YNFKEQ. The CDR3, as DNA: TGTGCCAGCAGCCAAGTTCGGGAGGTGAACACTGAAGCTTTCTTT. It encodes CASSQVREVNTEAFF.

With respect to this clonotype: A read error may be the cause here, since a much bigger clone is one base away. This sequence joins TRBV11-3 and TRBJ2-5; no definite D call. Germline V gene sequence: CDR1 SGHNT, CDR2 YENEEA. The CDR3 loop spans 15 amino acids. V lost 4 bases and J lost 1, with 13 bases in between. DNA for the CDR3: TGTGCCAGCAGCTCGTCTGGGGTAAGCCAAGAGACCCAGTACTTC. It codes for CASSSSGVSQETQYF.

This clonotype was detected ten times or more. The chain is built from TRBV6-6 and TRBJ2-4; 9 bases are a match to TRBD1. The junction had 11 bases not matched to a gene; V was cut back by 7 bases and J by 1 base. CDR1 and CDR2 (germline): MNHNY, SVGAGI (reference sequence). The CDR3 loop spans 17 amino acids. In DNA form, the CDR3 reads TGTGCCAGCACCCAGGGACAGGGTACGCGGGCCAAAAACATTCAGTACTTC. Protein: CASTQGQGTRAKNIQYF.

Remarks on this clonotype: A much bigger clone sits one base away, suggesting this may be a read error. The genes are TRBV25-1 and TRBJ2-1, with 7 nucleotides matching TRBD1. From germline, CDR1 is MGHDK and CDR2 SYGVNS. V lost 5 bases to trimming and J lost 3 bases; unmatched junction nucleotides: 7. The CDR3 runs to 15 residues. CDR3 DNA: TGTGCCAGCAGTACCTCCGGGACAGACTACAATGAGCAGTTCTTC. Encoded protein: CASSTSGTDYNEQFF.

In this sample, this clonotype turned up a few times. V gene TRBV7-8 combines with J gene TRBJ2-3, with 10 nucleotides matching TRBD2. Germline V CDR1 and CDR2: SGHVS, FQNEAQ. The CDR3 spans 16 residues. Unmatched junction bases numbered 9, after V lost 4 bases and J lost 5 bases. CDR3 sequence: CASSSLSGGLGDTQYF. DNA for the CDR3: TGTGCCAGCAGCTCCCTTAGCGGGGGGCTGGGAGATACGCAGTATTTT. Supplemented by reference TRBV7-8 and TRBJ2-3, the full variable domain reads GAGVSQSPRYKVAKRGQDVALRCDPISGHVSLFWYQQALGQGPEFLTYFQNEAQLDKSGLPSDRFFAERPEGSVSTLKIQRTQQEDSAVYLCASSSLSGGLGDTQYFGPGTRLTVL.

The table lists this clonotype with many counts. V usage is TRBV12-3 or TRBV12-4 and J usage is TRBJ2-7; tentative D call: TRBD2 (5 bases). CDR3 length equals 13 residues. Trimming stripped 1 base from V and 6 bases from J, with 10 bases between. The chain's CDR3 is CASSLGGVGEQYF. As DNA, the CDR3 is TGTGCCAGCAGTTTAGGGGGAGTCGGCGAGCAGTACTTC.

The chain joins TRBV5-1 to TRBJ1-3; 10 bases map to TRBD1. The junction had 2 bases not matched to a gene; V was cut back by 0 bases and J by 2 bases. The CDR3 length is 16 residues. Germline V lookup: CDR1 SGHRS, CDR2 YFSETQ. The CDR3 DNA reads TGCGCCAGCAGCTTGGCCGGACAGGGGGCTGGAAACACCATATATTTT. Translating it yields CASSLAGQGAGNTIYF.

V gene TRBV19 combines with J gene TRBJ1-5; unclear D gene. V shed 5 bases and J shed 6 bases, with 11 bases lying between them. The CDR3 runs 13 residues. The germline V gene encodes CDR1 LNHDA and CDR2 SQIVND (reference sequence). Here the CDR3 reads CASSSGLTQPQHF. For the CDR3, the DNA is TGTGCCAGTAGTTCAGGACTTACTCAGCCCCAGCATTTT.

In its sample, this clonotype was seen a few times. The chain is built from TRBV29-1 and TRBJ1-5; TRBD1 might be the D (6 bases). The CDR3 runs 13 residues. V shed 5 bases and J shed 8 bases, with 16 bases lying between them. CDR1 SQVTM and CDR2 ANQGSEA come from the germline V gene. The CDR3 nucleotides read TGCAGCGTTCGCAATACAGGGTCCGAGCCCCAGCATTTT. It translates to CSVRNTGSEPQHF.

This clonotype showed up many times. This sequence joins TRBV7-9 and TRBJ2-3, with D perhaps matching TRBD2 (5 bases). The CDR3 has 16 amino acids. Germline V gene sequence: CDR1 SEHNR, CDR2 FQNEAQ (reference sequence). V shed 2 bases and J shed 6 bases, with 18 bases lying between them. CDR3 sequence: CASSLNLNKGGDTQYF. Written as DNA, the CDR3 is TGTGCCAGCAGCTTAAATCTTAACAAAGGCGGGGATACGCAGTATTTT.

Regarding this clonotype: Possible read error: a much larger clone is one base away. This chain joins TRBV7-2 and TRBJ1-4; tentatively, D is TRBD1 (6 bases). The CDR3 is 15 residues long. Germline values: CDR1 SGHTA, CDR2 FQGNSA. V gave up 9 bases and J gave up 3 bases, with 17 bases separating them. In DNA form, the CDR3 reads TGTGCCAGGAGCGTGCACAGGGCGGCTAATGAAAAACTGTTTTTT. Translation gives CARSVHRAANEKLFF.

This clonotype has more than one count but fewer than ten. V is TRBV27 and J is TRBJ2-3, with D hard to call. CDR1 is MNHEY and CDR2 is SMNVEV in the germline V gene (reference sequence). V lost 4 bases, J lost 1 base, and 18 bases lay in between. The CDR3 sequence is 17 residues long. The chain's CDR3 is CASSSNQAFPGTDTQYF. DNA of the CDR3: TGTGCCAGCAGTTCAAACCAGGCGTTCCCGGGCACAGATACGCAGTATTTT.

The chain recombines TRBV12-5 with TRBJ2-7, with 8 bases that match TRBD1. Germline V gives CDR1 LGHNT, CDR2 FRNRAP. The CDR3 extends over 12 amino acids. After removal of 1 base from V and 7 bases from J, the junction contained 0 bases not matched to a gene. CDR3 bases: TGTGCTAGTGGTTTGGGGGACAGGGAGCAGTACTTC. Its translation is CASGLGDREQYF.

The sample holds a few counts of this clonotype. The chain carries TRBV19 and TRBJ2-5, with 7 nucleotides matching TRBD2. Germline CDR1 LNHDA, CDR2 SQIVND (reference sequence). The CDR3 consists of 14 residues. V trimming: 2 bases; J trimming: 3 bases; junction bases outside the gene matches: 3. In nucleotides, the CDR3 is TGTGCCAGTAGTATATTGGGGGGGAAAGAGACCCAGTACTTC. It translates to CASSILGGKETQYF.

Many counts were recorded for this clonotype. The chain combines TRBV20-1 with TRBJ2-3; 9 positions agree with TRBD2. V lost 6 bases to trimming and J lost 3 bases; unmatched junction nucleotides: 7. This CDR3 is 14 amino acids long. Germline lookup yields CDR1 DFQATT and CDR2 SNEGSKA (reference sequence). The CDR3 DNA reads as TGCAGTGCAAAAACTAGCGGGCCGACAGATACGCAGTATTTT. It yields the protein CSAKTSGPTDTQYF.

V and J are TRBV6-2 or TRBV6-3 and TRBJ1-2; D gene uncertain. The CDR3 is made up of 17 amino acids. From germline, CDR1 is MNHEY and CDR2 SVGEGT. V gave up 7 bases and J gave up 2 bases, with 23 bases separating them. The CDR3 sequence: CASTQPRGRRRNYGYTF. The CDR3 coding sequence is TGTGCCAGCACCCAGCCCCGAGGGAGAAGGCGGAACTATGGCTACACCTTC.

This clonotype was counted between two and nine times. The chain links TRBV6-1 to TRBJ1-1; D is ambiguous. This CDR3 region has 14 residues. Germline loops: CDR1 MNHNS, CDR2 SASEGT. Between the trimmed V and J ends, which lost 1 base and 0 bases, there was a span of 6 bases. The CDR3 loop reads CASSEVRMNTEAFF. The CDR3 coding sequence is TGTGCCAGCAGTGAAGTGAGGATGAACACTGAAGCTTTCTTT.

The V call is TRBV7-9, the J call TRBJ1-2; D call uncertain. Germline-derived CDR1 and CDR2 are SEHNR and FQNEAQ (reference sequence). V was trimmed by 3 bases and J by 3 bases, leaving 11 bases between them. The CDR3 is made up of 14 amino acids. The CDR3 DNA reads as TGTGCCAGCAGCTTTGCCACGATTGACTATGGCTACACCTTC. Translation: CASSFATIDYGYTF.

This clonotype was detected ten times or more. This sequence joins TRBV10-3 and TRBJ1-5; D is unclear. There are 14 residues in the CDR3. Germline values: CDR1 ENHRY, CDR2 SYGVKD. Deletions cut 0 bases from V and 3 bases from J, with 6 bases between. The CDR3 protein is CAISESGVNQPQHF. The CDR3 DNA follows: TGTGCCATCAGTGAGTCTGGGGTCAATCAGCCCCAGCATTTT.

In its sample, this clonotype was seen a few times. This chain joins TRBV7-8 and TRBJ1-4; the D is unclear. The CDR3 loop spans 15 amino acids. V lost 4 bases, J lost 1 base, and 10 bases lay in between. Germline CDR1 and CDR2: SGHVS and FQNEAQ. Here the CDR3 DNA reads TGTGCCAGCAGCTCTCACAGATTAACTAATGAAAAACTGTTTTTT. Translated: CASSSHRLTNEKLFF.

The chain links TRBV6-2 or TRBV6-3 to TRBJ1-2; the D is unclear. The CDR3 is 16 amino acids. V was trimmed by 6 bases and J by 2 bases, leaving 19 bases between them. Germline V lookup: CDR1 MNHEY, CDR2 SVGEGT. CDR3 residues: CASSKYSALLNYGYTF. DNA for the CDR3: TGTGCCAGCAGCAAATACTCGGCACTCTTGAACTATGGCTACACCTTC.

This clonotype was found a few times. V is TRBV6-6 and J is TRBJ2-1; perhaps D is TRBD1 or TRBD2 (5 bases each). Germline V gives CDR1 MNHNY, CDR2 SVGAGI (reference sequence). Trimming stripped 4 bases from V and 4 bases from J, with 14 bases between. This CDR3 is 15 amino acids long. The CDR3 coding sequence is TGTGCCAGCAGTTCCAGCCGGGACGGATACAATGAGCAGTTCTTC. This encodes CASSSSRDGYNEQFF.

The CDR3 sequence is CASSPQQLNTEAFF. The CDR3 nucleotides read TGCGCCAGCAGCCCACAGCAACTGAACACTGAAGCTTTCTTT. The chain combines TRBV5-1 with TRBJ1-1; D is unresolved. This CDR3 has 14 amino acids. V gave up 4 bases and J gave up 0 bases, with 10 bases separating them. The germline V gene has CDR1 SGHRS and CDR2 YFSETQ.

This clonotype was seen ten or more times. CDR3 sequence: CASSQEALSSYGYTF. The CDR3 bases are TGCGCCAGCAGCCAAGAAGCTTTGTCCTCCTATGGCTACACCTTC. The chain recombines TRBV4-3 with TRBJ1-2; no clear D. CDR3 length equals 15 residues. Germline CDR1 and CDR2: LGHNA and YSLEER. V dropped 0 bases and J dropped 4 bases, with 12 bases sitting between them.